This T cell receptor beta chain was sequenced in a study of vaccination and CD4 T cells after COVID-19. V was clipped by 6 bases and J by 5 bases, with 11 bases between them. CDR1 is DFQATT and CDR2 is SNEGSKA in the germline V gene (reference sequence). This CDR3 is 13 amino acids long. The time point was: late sampling 161 to 241 days after vaccination in three convalescent patients. Treatment meaning: approximately 9-day PBMC culture with coronavirus spike peptide pools or control peptides (ViraFEST assay). ViraFEST sequenced TCRs after peptide-pool expansion of antigen-specific T cells. Negative selection purified CD4+ T cells after approximately nine days of culture. The Oncomine TCR Beta short-read assay was applied to DNA of cultured CD4+ T cells. TCRdb itself ran the PCR reads through MiXCR, one entry per CDR3 protein. The table has about 22,000 distinct CDR3 sequences, 30% to 45% seen once.

Broader study findings: The median proportion of reactive clones detected only post-vaccination in convalescent patients was roughly 90%.

A few counts support this clonotype. No antigen is known for it. The source material was CD4+ T cells from blood, cultured in vitro, sampled about 7 months after SARS-CoV-2 vaccination. The chain combines TRBV20-1 with TRBJ1-6; D is undetermined. The receptor's source is a human donor who had recovered from COVID-19. Written as DNA, the CDR3 is TGCAGTGCCCTAGGGCTCCATAATTCACCCCTCCACTTT. It is translated as CSALGLHNSPLHF.